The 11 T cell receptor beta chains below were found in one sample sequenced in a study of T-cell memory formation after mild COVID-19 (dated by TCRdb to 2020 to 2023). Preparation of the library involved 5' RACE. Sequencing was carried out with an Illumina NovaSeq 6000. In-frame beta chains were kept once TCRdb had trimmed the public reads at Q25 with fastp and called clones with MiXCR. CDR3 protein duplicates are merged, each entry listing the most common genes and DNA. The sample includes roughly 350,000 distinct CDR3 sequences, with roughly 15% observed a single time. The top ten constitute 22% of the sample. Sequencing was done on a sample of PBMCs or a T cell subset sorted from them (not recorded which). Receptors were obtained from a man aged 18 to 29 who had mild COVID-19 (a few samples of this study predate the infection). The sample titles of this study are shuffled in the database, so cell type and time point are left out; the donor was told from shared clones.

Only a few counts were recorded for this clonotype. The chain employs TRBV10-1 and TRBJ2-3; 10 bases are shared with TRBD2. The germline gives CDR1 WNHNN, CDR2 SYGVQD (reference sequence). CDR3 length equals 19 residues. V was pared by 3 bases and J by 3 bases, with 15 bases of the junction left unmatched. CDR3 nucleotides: TGCGCCAGCAGTGACCTTACTAGCGGGGACGACGGCAGGACAGATACGCAGTATTTT. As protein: CASSDLTSGDDGRTDTQYF.

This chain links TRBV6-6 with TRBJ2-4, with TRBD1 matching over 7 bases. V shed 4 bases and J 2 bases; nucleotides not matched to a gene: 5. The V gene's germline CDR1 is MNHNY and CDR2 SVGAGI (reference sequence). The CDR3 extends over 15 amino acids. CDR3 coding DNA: TGTGCCAGCAGTTCCGACAGGGTCTCCAAAAACATTCAGTACTTC. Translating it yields CASSSDRVSKNIQYF.

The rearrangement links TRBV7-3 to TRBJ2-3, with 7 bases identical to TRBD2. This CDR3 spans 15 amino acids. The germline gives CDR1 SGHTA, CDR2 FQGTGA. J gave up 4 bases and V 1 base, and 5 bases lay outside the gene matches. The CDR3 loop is CASSLMSGVADTQYF. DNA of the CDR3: TGTGCCAGCAGCTTAATGAGCGGGGTCGCAGATACGCAGTATTTT.

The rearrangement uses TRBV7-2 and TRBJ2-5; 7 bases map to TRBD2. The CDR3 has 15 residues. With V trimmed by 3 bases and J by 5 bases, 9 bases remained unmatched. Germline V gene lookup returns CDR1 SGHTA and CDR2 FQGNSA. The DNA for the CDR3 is TGTGCCAGCAGCTTCGGGGCGGGAGCTCGGGAGACCCAGTACTTC. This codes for CASSFGAGARETQYF.

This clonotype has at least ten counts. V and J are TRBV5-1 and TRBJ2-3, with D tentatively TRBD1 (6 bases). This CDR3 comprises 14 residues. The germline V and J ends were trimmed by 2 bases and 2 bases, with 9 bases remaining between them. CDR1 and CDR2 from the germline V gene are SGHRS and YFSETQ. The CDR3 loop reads CASSLGGITDTQYF. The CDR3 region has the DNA TGCGCCAGCAGCTTAGGGGGTATCACAGATACGCAGTATTTT.

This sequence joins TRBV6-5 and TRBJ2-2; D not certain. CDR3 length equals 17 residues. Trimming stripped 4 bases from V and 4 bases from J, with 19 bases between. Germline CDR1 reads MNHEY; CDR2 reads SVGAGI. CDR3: CASSLRASLTFTGELFF. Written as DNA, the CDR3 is TGTGCCAGCAGTTTACGAGCTTCTCTCACCTTCACCGGGGAGCTGTTTTTT.

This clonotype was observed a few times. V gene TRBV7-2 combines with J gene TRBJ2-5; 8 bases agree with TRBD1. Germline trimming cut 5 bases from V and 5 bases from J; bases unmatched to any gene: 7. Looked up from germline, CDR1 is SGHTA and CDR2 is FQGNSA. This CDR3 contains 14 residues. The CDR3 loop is CASSRRQGLETQYF. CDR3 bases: TGTGCCAGCAGCCGACGACAGGGGTTGGAGACCCAGTACTTC.

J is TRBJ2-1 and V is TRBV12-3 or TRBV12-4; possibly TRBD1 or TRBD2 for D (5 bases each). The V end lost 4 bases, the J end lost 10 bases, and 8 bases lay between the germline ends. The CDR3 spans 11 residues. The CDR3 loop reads CASSWGGEQFF. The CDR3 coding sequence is TGTGCCAGCAGTTGGGGCGGGGAGCAGTTCTTC.

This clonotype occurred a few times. Written as DNA, the CDR3 is TGTGCCAGCAGTTGGGGGGGAACAGCCTCTGTCACCGGGGAGCTGTTTTTT. Its translation: CASSWGGTASVTGELFF. This chain links TRBV6-2 or TRBV6-3 with TRBJ2-2; 7 bases fit TRBD2. V shed 4 bases and J 4 bases; nucleotides not matched to a gene: 12. The CDR3 runs to 17 residues. Germline loops: CDR1 MNHEY, CDR2 SVGEGT.

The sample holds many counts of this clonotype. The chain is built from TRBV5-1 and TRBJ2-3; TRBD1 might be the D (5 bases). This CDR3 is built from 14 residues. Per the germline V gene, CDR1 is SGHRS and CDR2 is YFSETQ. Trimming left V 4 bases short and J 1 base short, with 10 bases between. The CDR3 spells CASSPQGGTDTQYF. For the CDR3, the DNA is TGCGCCAGCAGCCCCCAAGGGGGCACAGATACGCAGTATTTT.

The CDR3 region is CASSSRQITGELFF. CDR3 in DNA: TGTGCCAGCAGCTCCCGACAGATCACCGGGGAGCTGTTTTTT. The chain recombines TRBV5-5 with TRBJ2-2, with D possibly matching TRBD1 (5 bases). The germline V gene has CDR1 SGHKS and CDR2 YYEKEE (reference sequence). V was shortened by 3 bases and J by 4 bases, with 10 bases between the two germline ends. The length of the CDR3 is 14 residues.